These 23 T cell receptor beta chains were sequenced from one sample in a study of cytomegalovirus exposure and HLA in healthy donors. It was with 60 Vbeta and 13 Jbeta primers that the PCR ran. The table came from immunoSEQ multiplex PCR; TCRdb's copy has only in-frame clones and leaves some out. Among 150,000 to 200,000 clones listed, approximately 81% were seen once. The sequencing input was PBMCs. The source is a woman under 30 in good health and CMV-seropositive.

The gene calls are TRBV15 and TRBJ2-7, with TRBD1 matching over 10 bases. CDR1 and CDR2 from the germline V gene are LNHNV and YYDKDF (reference sequence). The length of the CDR3 is 15 residues. Losses at the gene ends were 3 bases for V and 6 bases for J; bases not matched to a gene: 8. The CDR3 bases are TGTGCCACCAGCAGCCGGGACAGGGGACCCCTCGAGCAGTACGTC. It specifies CATSSRDRGPLEQYV.

The sample holds one count of this clone. The V gene is TRBV2, the J gene TRBJ2-5, with 13 positions matching TRBD2. Germline CDR1 and CDR2: SNHLY and FYNNEI. The trim removed 6 bases at V and 5 bases at J, leaving 9 bases unmatched. This CDR3 region has 16 residues. The CDR3 DNA sequence: TGTGCCAGCAGGGCGACTAGCGGGGGGTCTGGTGAGACCCAGTACTTC. Amino acid sequence: CASRATSGGSGETQYF.

The count of this clone is one. This chain links TRBV7-2 with TRBJ2-2; D possibly corresponds to TRBD1 (6 bases). Trimming shortened V by 5 bases and J by 4 bases, and 23 bases separated the two germline ends. The CDR3 covers 18 residues. Germline CDR1 reads SGHTA; CDR2 reads FQGNSA. The CDR3 sequence: CASSPKSHGTRGTGELFF. The CDR3 nucleotides are TGTGCCAGCAGCCCAAAATCACACGGGACAAGGGGCACCGGGGAGCTGTTTTTT.

The V and J genes are TRBV28 and TRBJ2-2, with D perhaps TRBD2 (6 bases). The germline CDR1 and CDR2 sequences are MDHEN and SYDVKM. V lost 5 bases to trimming and J lost 0 bases, with 13 bases between them. The CDR3 spans 16 residues. CDR3 nucleotides: TGTGCCAGCAGTCCGACGGGACTGACGAACACCGGGGAGCTGTTTTTT. It codes for CASSPTGLTNTGELFF.

The rearrangement uses TRBV9 and TRBJ2-3, with D possibly TRBD1 on 6 matching bases. The CDR3 has 13 amino acids. Germline values: CDR1 SGDLS, CDR2 YYNGEE. V dropped 7 bases and J dropped 1 base, with 10 bases sitting between them. CDR3 sequence reads: CASSAGGTDTQYF. The CDR3 DNA follows: TGTGCCAGCTCCGCAGGGGGCACAGATACGCAGTATTTT.

This clone occurred a few times. Written as DNA, the CDR3 is TGTGCCAGCAGCGCTGAAACAGGGTCCGAGACCCAGTACTTC. Residues: CASSAETGSETQYF. The chain carries TRBV7-9 and TRBJ2-5; perhaps TRBD1 as D (6 bases). There are 14 residues in the CDR3. Trimming removed 5 bases from V and 5 bases from J, with 15 bases in between. Per germline, CDR1 SEHNR and CDR2 FQNEAQ (reference sequence).

The chain recombines TRBV21-1 with TRBJ1-5; the DNA was not compared with TRBD1, the D call given in the table. TRBV21-1 is listed as a pseudogene. The CDR3 is 17 amino acids. CDR3 region: CASSKEGTGKIIQPQHF. In DNA form, the CDR3 reads TGTGCCAGCAGCAAAGAGGGGACAGGGAAGATTATTCAGCCCCAGCATTTT.

The V call is TRBV2, the J call TRBJ2-7, with TRBD1 identical over 10 bases. V dropped 4 bases and J dropped 5; count of bases not matched to a gene: 5. The CDR3 extends over 14 amino acids. Germline V CDR1 and CDR2: SNHLY, FYNNEI. CDR3 sequence reads: CASSADRGQDEQYV. The CDR3 DNA sequence: TGTGCCAGCAGTGCAGACAGGGGGCAGGACGAGCAGTACGTC.

The J gene is TRBJ2-5, the V gene TRBV18, with a tentative D call TRBD1 (6 bases). The CDR3 runs to 14 residues. The germline CDR1 and CDR2 sequences are KGHSH and LQKENI. V was cut by 0 bases and J by 5 bases, with 10 bases left in between. The chain's CDR3 is CASSPPGAGETQYF. As DNA, the CDR3 is TGTGCCAGCTCACCACCGGGGGCCGGCGAGACCCAGTACTTC.

This chain uses TRBV5-6 with TRBJ2-3, with TRBD1 identical over 8 bases. The CDR3 is 14 amino acids. CDR1 and CDR2 from the germline V gene are SGHDT and YYEEEE. V was pared by 1 base and J by 3 bases, with 1 base of the junction left unmatched. The CDR3 loop is CASSLQGATDTQYF. CDR3 in DNA: TGTGCCAGCAGCTTGCAGGGGGCGACAGATACGCAGTATTTT.

This chain uses TRBV2 with TRBJ1-1, with 12 bases matching TRBD1. This CDR3 spans 14 amino acids. The junction had 3 bases not matched to a gene; V was cut back by 4 bases and J by 6 bases. Per germline, CDR1 SNHLY and CDR2 FYNNEI. CDR3 sequence (DNA): TGTGCCAGCAGTGGGGGACAGGGGGCCTCTGAAGCTTTCTTT. This translates into CASSGGQGASEAFF.

This clone has just one count. The chain uses TRBV30 and TRBJ2-5; 7 bases match TRBD1. After removal of 5 bases from V and 5 bases from J, the junction contained 8 bases not matched to a gene. Germline values: CDR1 GTSNPN, CDR2 SVGIG (reference sequence). There are 13 residues in the CDR3. CDR3 bases: TGTGCCTGGGGACAGGTTTGGGGGGAGACCCAGTACTTC. It codes for CAWGQVWGETQYF.

This clone appeared once. The gene calls are TRBV2 and TRBJ2-7; 8 positions match TRBD2. CDR1 and CDR2 from the germline V gene are SNHLY and FYNNEI. The CDR3 is made up of 15 amino acids. With V trimmed by 6 bases and J by 2 bases, 9 bases remained unmatched. This CDR3 is CASRGRSGTPYEQYF. The CDR3 nucleotides are TGTGCCAGCAGGGGCCGTAGCGGGACTCCCTACGAGCAGTACTTC.

The chain combines TRBV7-2 with TRBJ2-2; 10 bases line up with TRBD2. The germline V gene encodes CDR1 SGHTA and CDR2 FQGNSA. This CDR3 region has 15 residues. V was clipped by 7 bases and J by 9 bases; unmatched bases: 11. CDR3 DNA sequence: TGTGCCAGCAAGTCTAGCGGGGGACAGAGGAGGGAGCTGTTTTTT. It is translated as CASKSSGGQRRELFF.

The genes are TRBV7-2 and TRBJ2-5; 10 bases match TRBD2. The CDR3 has 17 residues. CDR1 is SGHTA, CDR2 FQGNSA, per germline. Trimming removed 1 base from V and 5 bases from J; junction bases left unmatched: 10. Here the CDR3 reads CASSLGASGGPRETQYF. CDR3 in DNA: TGTGCCAGCAGCTTAGGGGCTAGCGGGGGTCCCCGGGAGACCCAGTACTTC.

The chain employs TRBV30 and TRBJ2-5; possible D gene TRBD1, 5 bases. Trimming removed 5 bases at V and 5 bases at J, with 12 bases between. CDR1 and CDR2 (germline): GTSNPN, SVGIG (reference sequence). The CDR3 is 12 amino acids. The CDR3 nucleotides read TGTGCCTGGTCCCTGGGGCGTGAGACCCAGTACTTC. Encoded protein: CAWSLGRETQYF.

V is TRBV7-9 and J is TRBJ2-5; D might be TRBD2 (6 bases). Trimming pared 2 bases from V and 2 bases from J, leaving 18 bases between. The CDR3 covers 17 residues. In germline, CDR1 is SEHNR, CDR2 FQNEAQ (reference sequence). This CDR3 reads CASSLIGARGKQETQYF. CDR3 coding DNA: TGTGCCAGCAGCTTAATCGGGGCCCGGGGGAAACAAGAGACCCAGTACTTC.

This chain connects TRBV7-2 to TRBJ1-1; 8 bases line up with TRBD1. CDR1 is SGHTA and CDR2 is FQGNSA in the germline V gene. V was pared by 5 bases and J by 4 bases, with 6 bases of the junction left unmatched. The CDR3 is 14 amino acids. The CDR3 region is CASSTQTGATEAFF. CDR3 bases: TGTGCCAGCAGCACGCAGACAGGGGCCACTGAAGCTTTCTTT.

This sequence joins TRBV25-1 and TRBJ1-5; possible D gene TRBD1, 5 bases. This CDR3 comprises 13 residues. Germline assignment: CDR1 MGHDK and CDR2 SYGVNS. Trimming stripped 9 bases from V and 2 bases from J, with 11 bases between. The CDR3 DNA reads TGTGCCAGTCAGGGTCTGGGCAATCAGCCCCAGCATTTT. It specifies CASQGLGNQPQHF.

The chain employs TRBV21-1 and TRBJ2-7; the table's D call TRBD1 went unverified against the DNA. TRBV21-1 is a listed pseudogene. This CDR3 spans 15 amino acids. The CDR3 protein is CASRPGQGRFYEQYV. The CDR3 bases are TGTGCCAGCAGGCCGGGACAGGGTCGATTTTACGAGCAGTACGTC.

This clone was detected only once. This CDR3 reads CATNGAPTEAFF. The CDR3 DNA is TGTGCCACCAATGGGGCTCCCACTGAAGCTTTCTTT. V and J are TRBV7-9 and TRBJ1-1; D is perhaps TRBD1 (5 bases). The CDR3 spans 12 residues. Per the germline V gene, CDR1 is SEHNR and CDR2 is FQNEAQ (reference sequence). V gave up 10 bases and J gave up 4 bases, with 13 bases separating them.

V usage is TRBV7-2 and J usage is TRBJ2-1; D perhaps matches TRBD2 (6 bases). Germline assignment: CDR1 SGHTA and CDR2 FQGNSA. CDR3 length: 14 residues. Trimming cost V 2 bases and J 7 bases, with 12 bases left between them. DNA for the CDR3: TGTGCCAGCAGCTTAAGTCCTGGGGGGAATGAGCAGTTCTTC. This encodes CASSLSPGGNEQFF.

Here the CDR3 reads CASSNPLREETQYF. CDR3 coding DNA: TGTGCCAGCAGCAACCCCCTGCGGGAAGAGACCCAGTACTTC. V is TRBV5-4 and J is TRBJ2-5; possibly TRBD2 for D (5 bases). In germline, CDR1 is SGHNT, CDR2 YYREEE (reference sequence). Trimming took off 4 bases at V and 3 bases at J, with 13 bases between the two ends. The CDR3 loop spans 14 amino acids.